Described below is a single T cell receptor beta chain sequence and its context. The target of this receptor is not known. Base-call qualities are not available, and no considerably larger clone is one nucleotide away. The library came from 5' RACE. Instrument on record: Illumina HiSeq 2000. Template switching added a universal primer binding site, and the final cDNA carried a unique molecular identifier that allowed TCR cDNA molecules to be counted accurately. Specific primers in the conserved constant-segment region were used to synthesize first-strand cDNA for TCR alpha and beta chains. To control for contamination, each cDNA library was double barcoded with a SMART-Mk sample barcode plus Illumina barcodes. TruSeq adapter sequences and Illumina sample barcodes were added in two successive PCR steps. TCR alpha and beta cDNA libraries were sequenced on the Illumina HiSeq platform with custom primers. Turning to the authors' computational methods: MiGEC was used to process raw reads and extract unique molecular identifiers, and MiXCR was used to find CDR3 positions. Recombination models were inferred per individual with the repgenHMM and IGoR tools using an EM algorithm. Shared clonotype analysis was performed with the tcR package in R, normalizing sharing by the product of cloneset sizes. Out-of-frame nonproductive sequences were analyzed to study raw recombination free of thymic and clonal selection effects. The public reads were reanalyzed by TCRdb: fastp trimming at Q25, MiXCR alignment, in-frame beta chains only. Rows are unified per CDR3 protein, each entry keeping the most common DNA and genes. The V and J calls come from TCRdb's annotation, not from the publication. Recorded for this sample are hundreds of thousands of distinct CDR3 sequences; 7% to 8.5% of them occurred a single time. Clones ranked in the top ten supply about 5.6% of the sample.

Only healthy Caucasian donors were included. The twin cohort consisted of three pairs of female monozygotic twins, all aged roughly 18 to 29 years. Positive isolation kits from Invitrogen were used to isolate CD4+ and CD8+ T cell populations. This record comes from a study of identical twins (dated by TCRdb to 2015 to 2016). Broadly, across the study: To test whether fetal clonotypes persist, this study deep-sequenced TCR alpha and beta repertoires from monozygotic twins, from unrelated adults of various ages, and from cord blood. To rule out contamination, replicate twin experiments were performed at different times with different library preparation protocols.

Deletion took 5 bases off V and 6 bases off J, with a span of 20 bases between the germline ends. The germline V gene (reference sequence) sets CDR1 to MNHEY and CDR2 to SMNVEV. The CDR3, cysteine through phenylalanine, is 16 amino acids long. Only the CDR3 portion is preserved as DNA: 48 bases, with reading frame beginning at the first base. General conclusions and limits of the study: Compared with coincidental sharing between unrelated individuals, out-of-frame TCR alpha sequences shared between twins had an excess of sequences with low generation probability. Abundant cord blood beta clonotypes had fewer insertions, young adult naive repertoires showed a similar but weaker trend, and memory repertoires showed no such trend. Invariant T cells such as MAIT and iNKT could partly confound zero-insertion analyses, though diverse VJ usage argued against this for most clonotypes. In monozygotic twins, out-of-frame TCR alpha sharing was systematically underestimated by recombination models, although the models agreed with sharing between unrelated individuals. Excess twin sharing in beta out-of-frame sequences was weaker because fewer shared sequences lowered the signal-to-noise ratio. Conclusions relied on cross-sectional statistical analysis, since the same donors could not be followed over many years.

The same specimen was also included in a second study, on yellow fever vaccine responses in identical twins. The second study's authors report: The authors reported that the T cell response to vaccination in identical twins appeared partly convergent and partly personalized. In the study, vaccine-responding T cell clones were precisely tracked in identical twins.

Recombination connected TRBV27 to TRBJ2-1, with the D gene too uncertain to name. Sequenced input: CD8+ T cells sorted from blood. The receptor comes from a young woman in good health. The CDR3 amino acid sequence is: CASSPSWTAWGNEQFF. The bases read TGTGCCAGCAGTCCCTCCTGGACGGCCTGGGGCAATGAGCAGTTCTTC.